The rows below give T cell receptor beta chains drawn from one sample of a study of shared clonotypes between healthy human individuals. Data came from immunoSEQ multiplex PCR; TCRdb stores just in-frame clones and leaves some out. This sample carries some 690,000 clones, less than 95% of them seen once, and the ten largest clones take 34%. The specimen was memory CD8+ T cells from PBMCs. The source of these receptors is a man between 18 and 29 years old in good health. Some clones in this sample may be carry-over from other donors' samples. Each CDR3 is given with its conserved first and last residue. Fields, in order: J gene, D gene, clone size, V gene, CDR3 DNA, CDR3 protein. D genes are given only for firm matches. Where a row states a size, it is once, few, many or the class of an expanded clone; other rows omit it.

TRBJ2-7	TRBD1	-	TRBV7-9	TGTGCCAGCAGCTTAGGTCGACAGGGGGGTCGCGAGCAGTACTTC	CASSLGRQGGREQYF
TRBJ2-1	-	-	TRBV11-2	TGTGCCAGCAGCCTCCCAGCTTTGGGGGGGCAGTTCTTC	CASSLPALGGQFF
TRBJ2-5	-	-	TRBV5-4	TGTGCCAGCAGCTTGGCCGGCTTCCGGGAGACCCAGTACTTC	CASSLAGFRETQYF
TRBJ1-1	TRBD1	-	TRBV5-1	TGCGCCAGCAGCTTGACGGCAGGGGGCAACACTGAAGCTTTCTTT	CASSLTAGGNTEAFF
TRBJ1-4	-	-	TRBV25-1	TGTGCCAGCAGTGAACCAACGTTCAGAGCAACTAATGAAAAACTGTTTTTT	CASSEPTFRATNEKLFF
TRBJ2-1	TRBD2	-	TRBV7-3	TGTGCCAGCAGCCGCCCCCGGGCTAGCGGGAGGACATTACTCTCCTACAATGAGCAGTTCTTC	CASSRPRASGRTLLSYNEQFF
TRBJ2-4	-	-	TRBV19	TGTGCCAGTAGTGTCGCCGGAGGAGCCAAAAACATTCAGTACTTC	CASSVAGGAKNIQYF
TRBJ2-6	-	-	TRBV7-6	TGTGCCAGCAGCTTAGAAGCTCTGGGCTGGGGTGGGGCCAACGTCCTGACTTTC	CASSLEALGWGGANVLTF
TRBJ1-1	-	few	TRBV18	TGTGCCAGCTCACCAGCGGGACCTAACACTGAAGCTTTCTTT	CASSPAGPNTEAFF
TRBJ1-1	TRBD1	-	TRBV28	TGTGCCAGCAGACTGAGGACAGGGGGTTTTGAAGCTTTCTTT	CASRLRTGGFEAFF
TRBJ1-3	-	-	TRBV14	TGTGCCAGCAGCCTCGGTGGAAACACCATATATTTT	CASSLGGNTIYF
TRBJ1-4	-	-	TRBV7-9	TGTGCCAGCAGCCTCACCGGGGCAGGGGACCCTTCAACTAATGAAAAACTGTTTTTT	CASSLTGAGDPSTNEKLFF
TRBJ2-5	-	-	TRBV10-3	TGTGCCATCAGTGACGTCTTACAAGAGACCCAGTACTTC	CAISDVLQETQYF
TRBJ1-5	-	-	TRBV27	TGTGCCAGCAGTTTATGGTCAGGGGATCAGCCCCAGCATTTT	CASSLWSGDQPQHF
TRBJ1-1	-	once	TRBV28	TGTGCCAGCAGTTCCCCCCTAGGGGACACTGAAGCTTTCTTT	CASSSPLGDTEAFF
TRBJ2-7	-	-	TRBV7-6	TGTGCCAGCAGGTCGGGTCTCCCAGGGAACGAGCAGTACTTC	CASRSGLPGNEQYF
TRBJ1-1	TRBD1	once	TRBV10-3	TGTGCCATCAGTGGGTTACGGGACAGAGTAAGCACTGAAGCTTTCTTT	CAISGLRDRVSTEAFF
TRBJ1-1	-	-	TRBV27	TGTGCCAGCAGTTCCCCGGGAGGGGTGCACACTGAAGCTTTCTTT	CASSSPGGVHTEAFF
TRBJ2-5	-	-	TRBV29-1	TGCAGCGTTGATCTGAGAAATCCCGAAGAGACCCAGTACTTC	CSVDLRNPEETQYF
TRBJ2-7	-	-	TRBV6-5	TGTGCCAGCAGTTCACGACTCGACACGAGGGAGCAGTACTTC	CASSSRLDTREQYF
TRBJ1-5	-	-	TRBV28	TGTGCCAGCAGTTTGATGCGTAGCAATCAGCCCCAGCATTTT	CASSLMRSNQPQHF
TRBJ2-6	TRBD2	-	TRBV5-1	TGCGCCAGCAGCGTTAGCGGGAGCTCTGGGGCCAACGTCCTGACTTTC	CASSVSGSSGANVLTF
TRBJ2-5	-	-	TRBV7-9	TGTGCCAGCAGCGTTGGCAGTCAAGAGACCCAGTACTTC	CASSVGSQETQYF
TRBJ1-1	-	-	TRBV18	TGTGCCAGCTCACCAGGCAGAAACACTGAAGCTTTCTTT	CASSPGRNTEAFF
TRBJ1-5	-	-	TRBV9	TGTGCCAGCAGCGTAGGGGGGGCAGGTCAGCCCCAGCATTTT	CASSVGGAGQPQHF
TRBJ2-1	TRBD2	-	TRBV29-1	TGCAGCCTTCGTGCGGGAGGGCTCTACAATGAGCAGTTCTTC	CSLRAGGLYNEQFF
TRBJ2-7	TRBD1	once	TRBV7-9	TGTGCCAGCAGCTCCCGACAGGGACACTCCTACGAGCAGTACTTC	CASSSRQGHSYEQYF
TRBJ2-5	-	-	TRBV7-6	TGTGCCAGCAGCTTTACAGCGCGACTAACCACAGAGACCCAGTACTTC	CASSFTARLTTETQYF
TRBJ2-3	TRBD2	-	TRBV9	TGTGCCAGCTCCCCTGAACCTCTAGCGGGAGACTTAGATACGCAGTATTTT	CASSPEPLAGDLDTQYF
TRBJ2-1	TRBD2	-	TRBV27	TGTGCCAGCAGTAGCCCAAAGCGGGAGTGGTACAATGAGCAGTTCTTC	CASSSPKREWYNEQFF
TRBJ2-7	-	-	TRBV18	TGTGCCAGCTCCGAGGACTGGGGACACGGCTCCTACGAGCAGTACTTC	CASSEDWGHGSYEQYF
TRBJ2-7	TRBD1	-	TRBV23-1	TGCGCCAGCAGTTTAGGGGGACAGGGGCTAAACTCCTACGAGCAGTACTTC	CASSLGGQGLNSYEQYF
TRBJ2-3	-	-	TRBV2	TGTGCCAGCACCAGGGGCGCAGATACGCAGTATTTT	CASTRGADTQYF
TRBJ2-7	TRBD1	-	TRBV6-5	TGTGCCAGCAGTCCGGGACAGGGGTCCTACGAGCAGTACTTC	CASSPGQGSYEQYF
TRBJ2-5	TRBD1	-	TRBV27	TGTGCCAGCAGCCAATGGCAGGGGGAAGAGACCCAGTACTTC	CASSQWQGEETQYF
TRBJ2-7	-	-	TRBV27	TGTGCCAGCAGTCCCAGGGCAGGGAGCTCCTACGAGCAGTACTTC	CASSPRAGSSYEQYF
TRBJ2-5	-	once	TRBV27	TGTGCCAGCAGTTTAATCAGGGGAGGGCAAGAGACCCAGTACTTC	CASSLIRGGQETQYF
TRBJ1-4	-	-	TRBV6-4	TGTGCCAGCAGTGCCCTCTACTCCGTCGTAAGTGGAAAACTGTTTTTT	CASSALYSVVSGKLFF
TRBJ2-7	-	-	TRBV21-1	TGTGCCAGCAGCAAAGCGACTAGCGGGAGTAGGTACGAGCAGTACTTC	CASSKATSGSRYEQYF
TRBJ2-2	-	-	TRBV13	TGTGCCAGCAGCTTTGGAAGCGCCGGGGAGCTGTTTTTT	CASSFGSAGELFF
TRBJ2-5	-	-	TRBV9	TGTGCCAGCAGCGTAGAGGGGCAAGAGACCCAGTACTTC	CASSVEGQETQYF
TRBJ1-1	-	few	TRBV4-1	TGCGCCAGCAGCCAAGAACGGATGAACACTGAAGCTTTCTTT	CASSQERMNTEAFF
TRBJ1-2	-	-	TRBV13	TGTGCCAGCAGCCCCGGGGGGTCTAACTATGGCTACACCTTC	CASSPGGSNYGYTF
TRBJ2-1	-	once	TRBV27	TGTGCCAGCGGAAGAGGCGCATACAATGAGCAGTTCTTC	CASGRGAYNEQFF
TRBJ2-5	-	-	TRBV27	TGTGCCAGCACCCCGTCAGGGCCCTCCCAAGAGACCCAGTACTTC	CASTPSGPSQETQYF
TRBJ2-2	-	-	TRBV7-9	TGTGCCAGCAGCCCAAGAACAGGGTCACAAAGGACCGGGGAGCTGTTTTTT	CASSPRTGSQRTGELFF
TRBJ2-7	TRBD2	once	TRBV9	TGTGCCAGCAGCGACGGAGCGGGAGTAGGGTACGAGCAGTACTTC	CASSDGAGVGYEQYF
TRBJ2-7	-	once	TRBV27	TGTGCCAGCAGTCTCGGGAGCCCGAGCTCCTACGAGCAGTACTTC	CASSLGSPSSYEQYF